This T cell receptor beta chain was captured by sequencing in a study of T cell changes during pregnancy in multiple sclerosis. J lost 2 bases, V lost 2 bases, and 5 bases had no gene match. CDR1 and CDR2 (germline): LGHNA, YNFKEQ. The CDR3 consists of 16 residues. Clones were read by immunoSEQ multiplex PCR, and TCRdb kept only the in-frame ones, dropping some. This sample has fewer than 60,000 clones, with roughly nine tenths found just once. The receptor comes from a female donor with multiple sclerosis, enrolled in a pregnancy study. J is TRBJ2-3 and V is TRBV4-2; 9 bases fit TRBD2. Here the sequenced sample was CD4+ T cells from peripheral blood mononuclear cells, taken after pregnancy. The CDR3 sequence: CASSQRLAGTTDTQYF. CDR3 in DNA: TGTGCCAGCAGCCAACGGCTAGCGGGAACCACAGATACGCAGTATTTT.